Sequencing of this T cell receptor beta chain was carried out in a study of T cells in severe cutaneous drug reactions. On the study more broadly: Culprit drug assignment used the Naranjo algorithm and the ALDEN algorithm.

The donors had carbamazepine-induced Stevens-Johnson syndrome or toxic epidermal necrolysis. Blood repertoires came from roughly five Han Chinese and six or seven European CBZ-SJS/TEN patients. Regarding the study as a whole: Blister cells averaged about 30% and PBMC approximately 5% TRBV12-4 in carbamazepine-induced Stevens-Johnson syndrome or toxic epidermal necrolysis patients.

The CDR3 runs to 16 residues. CDR1 and CDR2 from the germline V gene are SGHRS and YFSETQ. Note on this clonotype: Its target is unknown.

Libraries were made by iRepertoire multiplex PCR with TCR subtype-specific primers for bulk and single-cell sequencing. No DNA is given; TCRdb re-called the multiplex PCR reads and lists each CDR3 protein once. Its table records 1,500 to 2,000 distinct CDR3 sequences. The specimen sequenced was PBMCs. This TCR came from a human donor with Stevens-Johnson syndrome, a severe cutaneous drug reaction. The chain is built from TRBV5-1 and TRBJ2-5; TCRdb picks TRBD2, but there is no DNA to check that call. The CDR3 loop is CASSSQLLAVEETQYF. The variable domain in full, with the rest retrieved from reference TRBV5-1 and TRBJ2-5, is KAGVTQTPRYLIKTRGQQVTLSCSPISGHRSVSWYQQTPGQGLQFLFEYFSETQRNKGNFPGRFSGRQFSNSRSEMNVSTLELGDSALYLCASSSQLLAVEETQYFGPGTRLLVL.